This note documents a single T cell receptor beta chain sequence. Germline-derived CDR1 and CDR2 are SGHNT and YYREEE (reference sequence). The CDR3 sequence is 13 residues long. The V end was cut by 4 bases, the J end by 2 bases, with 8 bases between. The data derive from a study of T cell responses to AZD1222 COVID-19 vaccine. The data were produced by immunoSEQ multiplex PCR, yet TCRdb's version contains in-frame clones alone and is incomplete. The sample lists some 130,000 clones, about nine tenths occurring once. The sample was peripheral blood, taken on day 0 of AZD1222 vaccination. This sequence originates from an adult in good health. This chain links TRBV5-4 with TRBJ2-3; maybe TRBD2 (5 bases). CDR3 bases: TGTGCCAGCAGCGCCGGACTCACAGATACGCAGTATTTT. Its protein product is CASSAGLTDTQYF.